A single sample gave rise to the 18 T cell receptor beta chains below, sequenced in a study of cytomegalovirus exposure and HLA in healthy donors. TCRdb keeps only in-frame clones here, not all; method: immunoSEQ multiplex PCR. Of about 120,000 clones listed, approximately 87% are singletons. Source material: PBMCs. These receptors all stem from a woman aged 25-40 years in good health and CMV-seronegative.

This chain connects TRBV5-1 to TRBJ2-1; TRBD2 matches 10 bases. V dropped 0 bases and J dropped 7; count of bases not matched to a gene: 1. CDR1 and CDR2 from the germline V gene are SGHRS and YFSETQ. The CDR3 runs to 14 residues. CDR3 DNA sequence: TGCGCCAGCAGCTTGGAGACTAGCGGGAATGAGCAGTTCTTC. It codes for CASSLETSGNEQFF.

The chain combines TRBV5-4 with TRBJ2-1, with 14 bases identical to TRBD2. Trimming at V came to 4 bases and at J to 0 bases, leaving 0 bases not matched to a gene. The CDR3 has 16 amino acids. Germline-derived CDR1 and CDR2 are SGHNT and YYREEE (reference sequence). In nucleotides, the CDR3 is TGTGCCAGCAGCGGGACTAGCGGGAGCTCCTACAATGAGCAGTTCTTC. It is translated as CASSGTSGSSYNEQFF.

This clone was seen a handful of times. In DNA form, the CDR3 reads TGTGCCAGCAGTTGGGGGGACAGCTACAATGAGCAGTTCTTC. It encodes CASSWGDSYNEQFF. The J gene is TRBJ2-1, the V gene TRBV27, with a weak D call TRBD1 (7 bases). V dropped 4 bases and J dropped 3 bases, with 10 bases sitting between them. Germline V gene data show CDR1 as MNHEY and CDR2 as SMNVEV (reference sequence). This CDR3 is built from 14 residues.

The chain links TRBV30 to TRBJ2-3; no clear D gene. This CDR3 is 13 amino acids long. V was pared by 0 bases and J by 1 base, with 5 bases between. Germline values: CDR1 GTSNPN, CDR2 SVGIG (reference sequence). The DNA for the CDR3 is TGTGCCTGGAGTGTACTTGGCACAGATACGCAGTATTTT. It codes for CAWSVLGTDTQYF.

This clone has ten or more counts. The chain employs TRBV2 and TRBJ1-4; D uncertain. Germline V gene lookup returns CDR1 SNHLY and CDR2 FYNNEI. Trimming removed 6 bases at V and 6 bases at J, with 11 bases between. This CDR3 has 13 residues. The CDR3 DNA is TGTGCCAGCAGGCTTACCCACTATGAAAAACTGTTTTTT. It specifies CASRLTHYEKLFF.

The chain links TRBV30 to TRBJ1-2; the D is unclear. This CDR3 region has 15 residues. In germline, CDR1 is GTSNPN, CDR2 SVGIG (reference sequence). Trimming took off 0 bases at V and 8 bases at J, with 19 bases between the two ends. In DNA, the CDR3 is TGTGCCTGGAGTGTAGGGCGGGTCACCGGCAGAGGCTACACCTTC. Amino acid sequence: CAWSVGRVTGRGYTF. Based on the CDR3 plus reference TRBV30 and TRBJ1-2, the full variable domain is SQTIHQWPATLVQPVGSPLSLECTVEGTSNPNLYWYRQAAGRGLQLLFYSVGIGQISSEVPQNLSASRPQDRQFILSSKKLLLSDSGFYLCAWSVGRVTGRGYTFGSGTRLTVV.

The gene calls are TRBV14 and TRBJ1-1; no clear D gene. V lost 6 bases and J lost 2, with 7 bases in between. This CDR3 comprises 12 residues. CDR1 and CDR2 (germline): SGHDN, FVKESK. The CDR3 sequence is CASSLVNTEAFF. The CDR3 nucleotides are TGTGCCAGCAGTTTAGTAAACACTGAAGCTTTCTTT. The full variable domain, its missing parts supplied by reference TRBV14 and TRBJ1-1, is EAGVTQFPSHSVIEKGQTVTLRCDPISGHDNLYWYRRVMGKEIKFLLHFVKESKQDESGMPNNRFLAERTGGTYSTLKVQPAELEDSGVYFCASSLVNTEAFFGQGTRLTVV.

This chain links TRBV6-6 with TRBJ2-3; 12 bases are a match to TRBD2. CDR3 length: 15 amino acids. The J segment lost 5 bases and the V segment lost 6 bases, leaving 6 bases of the junction unmatched. Germline CDR1 and CDR2: MNHNY and SVGAGI (reference sequence). CDR3 in amino acids: CASRPSGGARDTQYF. The CDR3 coding sequence is TGTGCCAGCAGACCTAGCGGGGGGGCCAGAGATACGCAGTATTTT.

The chain recombines TRBV20-1 with TRBJ1-2; tentative D call: TRBD1 (5 bases). V was pared by 3 bases and J by 8 bases, with 10 bases between. The CDR3 loop spans 11 amino acids. Per the germline V gene, CDR1 is DFQATT and CDR2 is SNEGSKA (reference sequence). CDR3 sequence reads: CSASDPGGYTF. The CDR3 nucleotides read TGCAGTGCTAGTGACCCAGGGGGCTACACCTTC.

The CDR3 spells CASSPTIRQDYGYTF. In DNA form, the CDR3 reads TGCGCCAGCAGCCCTACAATCCGACAGGACTATGGCTACACCTTC. This chain joins TRBV5-1 and TRBJ1-2, with D tentatively TRBD1 (6 bases). The V gene's germline CDR1 is SGHRS and CDR2 YFSETQ. The CDR3 spans 15 residues. Trimming removed 4 bases from V and 3 bases from J, with 16 bases in between.

This chain connects TRBV9 to TRBJ2-7; D possibly corresponds to TRBD2 (6 bases). Germline V lookup: CDR1 SGDLS, CDR2 YYNGEE. This CDR3 comprises 15 residues. Between the trimmed V and J ends, which lost 0 bases and 5 bases, there was a span of 15 bases. The CDR3 loop is CASSVEAGRTHEQYF. CDR3 bases: TGTGCCAGCAGCGTAGAGGCGGGGCGTACCCACGAGCAGTACTTC.

J is TRBJ1-2 and V is TRBV10-3, with D possibly TRBD1 on 5 matching bases. V was shortened by 0 bases and J by 1 base, with 9 bases between the two germline ends. This CDR3 is 15 amino acids long. The germline V gene has CDR1 ENHRY and CDR2 SYGVKD. CDR3 DNA sequence: TGTGCCATCAGTGAGTCAGGGGTCCGTAACTATGGCTACACCTTC. It yields the protein CAISESGVRNYGYTF.

The V and J genes are TRBV9 and TRBJ2-2, with 9 positions matching TRBD2. This CDR3 contains 17 residues. Germline V CDR1 and CDR2: SGDLS, YYNGEE. The J segment lost 5 bases and the V segment lost 4 bases, leaving 12 bases of the junction unmatched. CDR3 in amino acids: CASSPVARGGKTGELFF. CDR3 DNA sequence: TGTGCCAGCAGCCCCGTGGCGCGGGGGGGTAAGACCGGGGAGCTGTTTTTT.

This clone appeared a few times. This chain connects TRBV5-1 to TRBJ2-3; possibly TRBD2 for D (6 bases). Germline CDR1 reads SGHRS; CDR2 reads YFSETQ. CDR3 length: 16 amino acids. Deletions cut 2 bases from V and 0 bases from J, with 13 bases between. Here the CDR3 reads CASSLGGGYSTDTQYF. The CDR3 coding sequence is TGCGCCAGCAGCTTAGGTGGGGGGTATAGCACAGATACGCAGTATTTT.

A few counts support this clone. The CDR3 DNA reads as TGTGCCAGCGGGACTAGCGGGGGTAAGCAGTTCTTC. It is translated as CASGTSGGKQFF. The gene calls are TRBV19 and TRBJ2-1; 14 nucleotides match TRBD2. The germline CDR1 and CDR2 sequences are LNHDA and SQIVND (reference sequence). The ends lost 9 bases at V and 11 bases at J; junction bases unmatched: 3. This CDR3 spans 12 amino acids.

The rearrangement links TRBV10-2 to TRBJ2-7, with a tentative D call TRBD1 (5 bases). Between the trimmed V and J ends, which lost 8 bases and 0 bases, there was a span of 17 bases. This CDR3 is 15 amino acids long. Germline V CDR1 and CDR2: WSHSY, SAAADI. CDR3 region: CASGEARASSYEQYF. For the CDR3, the DNA is TGCGCCAGCGGCGAGGCCAGGGCGAGCTCCTACGAGCAGTACTTC.

This clone has a single count. The chain is built from TRBV4-3 and TRBJ1-1; 7 bases are shared with TRBD1. This CDR3 contains 17 residues. From germline, CDR1 is LGHNA and CDR2 YSLEER. The trim removed 1 base at V and 1 base at J, leaving 9 bases unmatched. DNA for the CDR3: TGCGCCAGCAGCCAAGCTAGGGGGGCAGGGGGGAACACTGAAGCTTTCTTT. Its protein is CASSQARGAGGNTEAFF.

This sequence joins TRBV30 and TRBJ1-1; 9 nucleotides line up with TRBD1. The length of the CDR3 is 15 residues. CDR1 is GTSNPN and CDR2 is SVGIG in the germline V gene (reference sequence). Trimming cost V 2 bases and J 14 bases; bases outside gene matches: 18. The CDR3 DNA follows: TGTGCCTGGAGTATAATACAGGGGGCCTTGGACAGAAGATTCTTT. The encoded protein is CAWSIIQGALDRRFF.